The 3 T cell receptor beta chains reported below all come from one sample, sequenced in a study of cytomegalovirus exposure and HLA in healthy donors. Vbeta (60) and Jbeta (13) primers were used in the PCR. TCRdb's table, derived via immunoSEQ multiplex PCR, lists solely in-frame clones and lacks some. The sample shows 100,000 or so clones, approximately 70% of them seen only once. The sample taken for sequencing was PBMCs. These receptors were collected from a man aged 40-49 years in good health and CMV-seronegative.

As regards this clone: Additional DNA sequences in this sample encode the identical CDR3. The chain couples TRBV10-3 to TRBJ2-5, with no clear D. V shed 0 bases and J shed 3 bases, with 8 bases lying between them. The CDR3 totals 14 residues. CDR1 and CDR2 (germline): ENHRY, SYGVKD. DNA for the CDR3: TGTGCCATCAGTGAGTCGCCAGGCGAAGAGACCCAGTACTTC. It codes for CAISESPGEETQYF.

This clone has a handful of counts. This chain uses TRBV7-9 with TRBJ2-7, with 11 bases identical to TRBD1. CDR1 is SEHNR, CDR2 FQNEAQ, per germline (reference sequence). This CDR3 region has 14 residues. Germline trimming cut 7 bases from V and 7 bases from J; bases unmatched to any gene: 9. The DNA for the CDR3 is TGTGCCAGCACCTCCCCGGACAGGGGGCGAGAGCAGTACTTC. Amino acid sequence: CASTSPDRGREQYF.

The chain recombines TRBV21-1 with TRBJ2-5; the D segment call TRBD1 is taken from the table without a DNA check. TRBV21-1 is a listed pseudogene. The CDR3 loop spans 17 amino acids. CDR3 region: CASSKSYQGCHQETQYF. Here the CDR3 DNA reads TGTGCCAGCAGCAAATCATACCAGGGGTGTCACCAAGAGACCCAGTACTTC.